This T cell receptor beta chain was sequenced for a study of shared clonotypes between healthy human individuals. CD8 cells classed as naive were CD45RO-negative and positively selected for CCR7, excluding terminally differentiated effector memory CD45RA+ cells. This clone was seen a single time. Deep-level running was used for the assay. Clones were sequenced by immunoSEQ multiplex PCR, and TCRdb holds only the in-frame ones, with some missing. The top ten hold about 1.1% of the sample, which has millions of clones, approximately 94% seen once. The trim removed 1 base at V and 7 bases at J, leaving 2 bases unmatched. Germline CDR1 reads SGHVS; CDR2 reads FNYEAQ. The CDR3 is 15 residues long.

Sequencing input: naive CD8+ T cells sorted from blood. The receptor was derived from a man aged 18 to 30 in good health. This sequence joins TRBV7-6 and TRBJ2-1, with TRBD2 identical over 12 bases. In nucleotides, the CDR3 is TGTGCCAGCAGCTTAGGAACTAGCGGGGGGAATGAGCAGTTCTTC. Translated, it gives CASSLGTSGGNEQFF.